These 17 T cell receptor beta chains originate from one sample sequenced in a study of T-cell reconstitution after alpha-beta-depleted transplantation in children. As it was prepared, the TCRbeta library received unique molecular identifiers. Using its own MiXCR run on the PCR reads, TCRdb lists one record per CDR3 protein. The sample records 350,000 to 500,000 distinct CDR3 sequences, 43% being singletons. The material was PBMCs, obtained before TCRalphabeta/CD19-depleted stem cell transplant. Receptors were obtained from a girl aged 2 to 10 with aplastic anemia, due to receive a stem cell transplant.

The table lists this clonotype with many counts. The chain joins TRBV7-2 to TRBJ2-3, with D possibly matching TRBD2 (6 bases). The CDR3 spans 15 residues. V was pared by 0 bases and J by 2 bases, with 9 bases between. Germline CDR1 SGHTA, CDR2 FQGNSA. The CDR3 reads CASSLARGTTDTQYF. The CDR3 DNA reads TGTGCCAGCAGCTTAGCCCGCGGGACCACAGATACGCAGTATTTT.

The chain uses TRBV20-1 and TRBJ1-5, with a weak D call TRBD1 (5 bases). V was trimmed by 2 bases and J by 4 bases, leaving 15 bases between them. The CDR3 has 15 amino acids. The germline gives CDR1 DFQATT, CDR2 SNEGSKA (reference sequence). CDR3 DNA sequence: TGCAGTGCTAGACAGGGAGGAAAGACAAATCAGCCCCAGCATTTT. Its translation is CSARQGGKTNQPQHF.

Only a few counts were recorded for this clonotype. CDR3 sequence: CASTAFGSGGYEQYF. CDR3 sequence (DNA): TGCGCCAGCACCGCCTTCGGATCCGGTGGCTACGAGCAGTACTTC. This chain uses TRBV5-1 with TRBJ2-7, with D uncertain. The length of the CDR3 is 15 residues. The V and J ends lost 6 bases and 3 bases respectively, with 19 bases between them. The V gene's germline CDR1 is SGHRS and CDR2 YFSETQ.

A few counts support this clonotype. The rearrangement links TRBV18 to TRBJ1-1; 9 bases fit TRBD1. Germline CDR1 KGHSH, CDR2 LQKENI. Trimming removed 3 bases from V and 1 base from J; junction bases left unmatched: 3. The CDR3 sequence is 15 residues long. As DNA, the CDR3 is TGTGCCAGCTCACCGCGGACAGGGGCGAACACTGAAGCTTTCTTT. Its protein product is CASSPRTGANTEAFF.

CDR3 in amino acids: CASSLTRGTGRIDTQYF. CDR3 sequence (DNA): TGTGCCAGCAGCTTGACCCGAGGGACAGGTCGCATAGATACGCAGTATTTT. V and J are TRBV5-5 and TRBJ2-3; TRBD1 aligns across 8 bases. V dropped 1 base and J dropped 5; count of bases not matched to a gene: 12. CDR1 is SGHKS and CDR2 is YYEKEE in the germline V gene (reference sequence). The CDR3 sequence is 17 residues long.

The CDR3 nucleotides read TGTGCCACCGTGGGACGGGCATCAGCCGAGCAGTACTTC. It specifies CATVGRASAEQYF. The chain uses TRBV6-2 or TRBV6-3 and TRBJ2-7; D is tentatively TRBD1 or TRBD2 (5 bases each). V lost 10 bases and J 6 bases, leaving 19 bases between the germline ends. The CDR3 spans 13 residues. Germline CDR1 MNHEY, CDR2 SVGEGT.

This clonotype came up a few times. CDR3 sequence reads: CSARPPAQYSPEAFF. For the CDR3, the DNA is TGCAGTGCTCGCCCCCCAGCGCAGTACAGTCCTGAAGCTTTCTTT. The chain carries TRBV20-1 and TRBJ1-1; D is uncertain. The V gene lost 5 bases and the J gene lost 6 bases, with 22 bases spanning the gap. The CDR3 extends over 15 amino acids. Looked up from germline, CDR1 is DFQATT and CDR2 is SNEGSKA (reference sequence).

The table lists this clonotype with many counts. The chain joins TRBV4-1 to TRBJ2-7; 9 nucleotides line up with TRBD2. After removal of 6 bases from V and 2 bases from J, the junction contained 8 bases not matched to a gene. This CDR3 contains 15 residues. Per germline, CDR1 MGHRA and CDR2 YSYEKL. This CDR3 is CASSTTASGAYEQYF. In nucleotides, the CDR3 is TGCGCCAGCAGTACGACGGCTAGCGGGGCCTACGAGCAGTACTTC.

CDR3 sequence reads: CASSRLGQVLSNEQYF. In DNA, the CDR3 is TGTGCCAGCAGCCGGCTTGGACAGGTCCTCTCTAACGAGCAGTACTTC. The rearrangement uses TRBV12-3 or TRBV12-4 and TRBJ2-7, with 7 positions matching TRBD1. The junction had 16 bases not matched to a gene; V was cut back by 6 bases and J by 5 bases. This CDR3 has 16 amino acids.

The chain combines TRBV29-1 with TRBJ2-2; the D gene is possibly TRBD1 (6 bases). The V end lost 4 bases, the J end lost 3 bases, and 9 bases lay between the germline ends. CDR3 length: 13 amino acids. Germline-derived CDR1 and CDR2 are SQVTM and ANQGSEA. CDR3 nucleotides: TGCAGCGTTGTGGGGGCTCACACCGGGGAGCTGTTTTTT. Its protein product is CSVVGAHTGELFF.

This clonotype was counted many times. This chain connects TRBV6-5 to TRBJ2-1; 10 bases fit TRBD2. Per germline, CDR1 MNHEY and CDR2 SVGAGI. This CDR3 comprises 16 residues. The trim removed 0 bases at V and 8 bases at J, leaving 7 bases unmatched. CDR3 residues: CASSYSRAGGPYEQFF. The CDR3, as DNA: TGTGCCAGCAGTTACTCGAGAGCGGGAGGGCCCTATGAGCAGTTCTTC.

The chain couples TRBV4-1 to TRBJ1-5; D remains ambiguous. The CDR3 runs 16 residues. Germline V gives CDR1 MGHRA, CDR2 YSYEKL. Trimming took off 1 base at V and 4 bases at J, with 14 bases between the two ends. The CDR3 loop reads CASSQGGNLGNQPQHF. The CDR3 coding sequence is TGCGCCAGCAGCCAAGGAGGGAACCTCGGGAATCAGCCCCAGCATTTT.

The rearrangement uses TRBV20-1 and TRBJ2-3; 8 bases are shared with TRBD1. Trimming took 3 bases from V and 0 from J; bases not matched to a gene: 2. The CDR3 runs 14 residues. The germline CDR1 and CDR2 sequences are DFQATT and SNEGSKA (reference sequence). CDR3 amino acids: CSASWTGSTDTQYF. For the CDR3, the DNA is TGCAGTGCTAGTTGGACAGGGAGCACAGATACGCAGTATTTT.

This clonotype was seen more than once but under ten times. This rearrangement joins TRBV6-2 or TRBV6-3 to TRBJ2-7, with D possibly being TRBD2 (6 bases). The germline V gene encodes CDR1 MNHEY and CDR2 SVGEGT. This CDR3 is built from 16 residues. V shed 8 bases and J shed 1 base, with 21 bases lying between them. The CDR3 DNA sequence: TGTGCCAGCCGGCGAAGGCTCGAGCGGGCGTCCTACGAGCAGTACTTC. This gives the protein CASRRRLERASYEQYF.

J is TRBJ2-7 and V is TRBV18, with TRBD2 as a possible D gene (5 bases). The CDR3 contains 14 residues. V lost 4 bases and J lost 3, with 13 bases in between. Germline assignment: CDR1 KGHSH and CDR2 LQKENI. The CDR3 region is CASSHRERLYEQYF. CDR3 in DNA: TGTGCCAGCTCACACCGGGAACGACTCTACGAGCAGTACTTC.

The chain carries TRBV5-5 and TRBJ2-1, with D perhaps matching TRBD2 (6 bases). Germline lookup yields CDR1 SGHKS and CDR2 YYEKEE (reference sequence). CDR3 length: 15 amino acids. V shed 4 bases and J shed 5 bases, with 16 bases lying between them. This CDR3 reads CASSQAWGVHNEQFF. The CDR3 nucleotides read TGTGCCAGCAGCCAGGCGTGGGGGGTCCACAATGAGCAGTTCTTC.

This chain links TRBV6-2 or TRBV6-3 with TRBJ2-7; 10 nucleotides match TRBD2. Germline lookup yields CDR1 MNHEY and CDR2 SVGEGT. J was trimmed by 0 bases and V by 6 bases; bases with no gene match: 8. The CDR3 runs to 16 residues. CDR3 loop: CASRPLPSGSSYEQYF. CDR3 bases: TGTGCCAGCAGACCCCTACCTAGCGGGAGCTCCTACGAGCAGTACTTC.